This record concerns one TCR beta chain sequence. Its antigen remains unknown. Profiling relied on immunoSEQ multiplex PCR, and the TCRdb table lists in-frame clones only, not all of them. In the table there are more than 100,000 clones, 91% of which are singletons. The sample is drawn from a study of T cell responses to AZD1222 COVID-19 vaccine. Study-wide results and limits: Dominant CD4 TCR responses targeted spike regions 160-218 and 743-854.

The CDR3 is made up of 14 amino acids. Between the trimmed V and J ends, which lost 4 bases and 0 bases, there was a span of 7 bases. Per the germline V gene, CDR1 is SGHKS and CDR2 is YYEKEE (reference sequence). The sample here was peripheral blood, taken on day 0 of AZD1222 vaccination. The chain is built from TRBV5-5 and TRBJ1-4; D is uncertain. This TCR was sampled from an adult in good health. The CDR3 reads CASSHAPTNEKLFF. The CDR3 DNA reads as TGTGCCAGCAGCCACGCTCCAACTAATGAAAAACTGTTTTTT.